These 24 T cell receptor beta chains originate from one sample sequenced in a study of shared clonotypes between healthy human individuals. Produced via immunoSEQ multiplex PCR; TCRdb's table is partial and in-frame only. Among millions of clones, about 92% were seen once, and the ten largest hold 0.35% to 0.5%. Sequenced: naive CD4+ T cells from PBMCs. The subset denotes: CD45RA+ positively selected. All receptors come from a man aged 18 to 30 in good health. Some clones in this sample may be carry-over from other donors' samples.

CDR3 DNA sequence: TGTGCCAGCAGCAACTTAGCGGGAGGGGAAGATACGCAGTATTTT. This encodes CASSNLAGGEDTQYF. The chain couples TRBV21-1 to TRBJ2-3; the DNA was not used to check the table's D call, TRBD2. TRBV21-1 has pseudogene status. This CDR3 is built from 15 residues.

CDR3 sequence (DNA): TGTGCCAGCAGTCCCGGGACCGGGGGCTACACCTTC. Its protein is CASSPGTGGYTF. The chain is built from TRBV6-5 and TRBJ1-2; maybe TRBD1 (5 bases). CDR1 and CDR2 from the germline V gene are MNHEY and SVGAGI. Trimming pared 5 bases from V and 8 bases from J, leaving 12 bases between. This CDR3 comprises 12 residues.

The chain carries TRBV4-1 and TRBJ2-1, with 8 bases identical to TRBD2. Trimming removed 4 bases from V and 3 bases from J; junction bases left unmatched: 5. This CDR3 is 15 amino acids long. Germline CDR1 reads MGHRA; CDR2 reads YSYEKL. In DNA form, the CDR3 reads TGCGCCAGCAGCCTCCAAAGCGGGAGCTACAATGAGCAGTTCTTC. It is translated as CASSLQSGSYNEQFF.

This clone turned up a few times. The chain uses TRBV10-3 and TRBJ1-1, with TRBD1 matching over 7 bases. V lost 6 bases to trimming and J lost 1 base; unmatched junction nucleotides: 5. The CDR3 is made up of 14 amino acids. Germline CDR1 is ENHRY and CDR2 is SYGVKD. The CDR3 DNA reads as TGTGCCATCAGGAACAGGGGAACGAACACTGAAGCTTTCTTT. The encoded protein is CAIRNRGTNTEAFF.

This clone occurred a few times. The V call is TRBV29-1, the J call TRBJ1-1, with D unresolved. Germline V gene lookup returns CDR1 SQVTM and CDR2 ANQGSEA. This CDR3 has 14 amino acids. Trimming removed 4 bases at V and 3 bases at J, with 15 bases between. CDR3: CSVGTRTLDTEAFF. DNA of the CDR3: TGCAGCGTTGGAACCAGAACTCTTGACACTGAAGCTTTCTTT.

This chain connects TRBV28 to TRBJ2-5, with D possibly being TRBD2 (7 bases). V was cut by 3 bases and J by 7 bases, with 15 bases left in between. The germline CDR1 and CDR2 sequences are MDHEN and SYDVKM. The CDR3 totals 14 residues. The chain's CDR3 is CASSFRIGGGTQYF. As DNA, the CDR3 is TGTGCCAGCAGTTTCAGGATAGGGGGGGGGACCCAGTACTTC.

This chain links TRBV7-8 with TRBJ1-5; 10 bases are shared with TRBD1. V was pared by 1 base and J by 5 bases, with 2 bases of the junction left unmatched. The CDR3 runs to 15 residues. Germline V CDR1 and CDR2: SGHVS, FQNEAQ. Here the CDR3 reads CASSLGQGAYQPQHF. The CDR3 DNA sequence: TGTGCCAGCAGCTTAGGACAGGGGGCTTATCAGCCCCAGCATTTT. Looking up the rest from reference TRBV7-8 and TRBJ1-5 gives the full variable domain: GAGVSQSPRYKVAKRGQDVALRCDPISGHVSLFWYQQALGQGPEFLTYFQNEAQLDKSGLPSDRFFAERPEGSVSTLKIQRTQQEDSAVYLCASSLGQGAYQPQHFGDGTRLSIL.

Details on this clone: The same CDR3 can be traced to other DNA sequences in this sample. The chain couples TRBV5-1 to TRBJ2-1, with 8 bases identical to TRBD2. This CDR3 comprises 15 residues. The V and J ends lost 3 bases and 4 bases, in that order; junction bases with no gene match: 6. The germline V gene has CDR1 SGHRS and CDR2 YFSETQ. For the CDR3, the DNA is TGCGCCAGCAGCTCGACTAGCGCAACATACAATGAGCAGTTCTTC. It specifies CASSSTSATYNEQFF.

The CDR3 loop is CASSPGGGIYGYTF. Here the CDR3 DNA reads TGCGCCAGCAGCCCCGGAGGGGGCATCTATGGCTACACCTTC. This rearrangement joins TRBV4-1 to TRBJ1-2, with TRBD1 matching over 7 bases. This CDR3 is 14 amino acids long. V dropped 4 bases and J dropped 4; count of bases not matched to a gene: 6. The V gene's germline CDR1 is MGHRA and CDR2 YSYEKL.

This clone came up a few times. The CDR3 protein is CASSYHPLGYTF. CDR3 in DNA: TGTGCCAGCAGCTACCACCCTCTAGGCTACACCTTC. The V gene is TRBV28, the J gene TRBJ1-2; D gene uncertain. The CDR3 contains 12 residues. V was trimmed by 6 bases and J by 8 bases, leaving 13 bases between them. The germline gives CDR1 MDHEN, CDR2 SYDVKM.

This chain joins TRBV7-9 and TRBJ1-5; 8 nucleotides agree with TRBD1. V was pared by 3 bases and J by 2 bases, with 9 bases of the junction left unmatched. Germline V lookup: CDR1 SEHNR, CDR2 FQNEAQ (reference sequence). This CDR3 has 17 residues. The CDR3: CASSFGAGGSGNQPQHF. The CDR3 DNA is TGTGCCAGCAGCTTTGGCGCAGGGGGCTCGGGCAATCAGCCCCAGCATTTT.

The genes are TRBV11-2 and TRBJ2-7; D is possibly TRBD1 (6 bases). CDR3 length: 14 amino acids. Germline V gene sequence: CDR1 SGHAT, CDR2 FQNNGV. Trimming shortened V by 6 bases and J by 0 bases, and 12 bases separated the two germline ends. The CDR3 spells CASRLRGSSYEQYF. The DNA for the CDR3 is TGTGCCAGCAGACTTAGGGGGTCCTCCTACGAGCAGTACTTC.

V gene TRBV7-9 combines with J gene TRBJ1-1; TRBD1 aligns across 7 bases. V shed 5 bases, J shed 5 bases, and the junction held 5 bases outside the gene matches. CDR1 is SEHNR, CDR2 FQNEAQ, per germline (reference sequence). The CDR3 contains 13 residues. DNA of the CDR3: TGTGCCAGCAGCCGCCGACAGGGTACTGAAGCTTTCTTT. This translates into CASSRRQGTEAFF. The full variable domain, its missing parts supplied by reference TRBV7-9 and TRBJ1-1, is DTGVSQNPRHKITKRGQNVTFRCDPISEHNRLYWYRQTLGQGPEFLTYFQNEAQLEKSRLLSDRFSAERPKGSFSTLEIQRTEQGDSAMYLCASSRRQGTEAFFGQGTRLTVV.

The chain recombines TRBV28 with TRBJ1-2, with D possibly being TRBD1 (6 bases). This CDR3 is 14 amino acids long. Germline V gene lookup returns CDR1 MDHEN and CDR2 SYDVKM. The V end was cut by 5 bases, the J end by 4 bases, with 14 bases between. CDR3: CASSQHREGYGYTF. DNA of the CDR3: TGTGCCAGCAGTCAACACAGGGAGGGCTATGGCTACACCTTC.

V is TRBV5-5 and J is TRBJ1-5; D possibly corresponds to TRBD1 (5 bases). The CDR3 runs to 15 residues. Germline assignment: CDR1 SGHKS and CDR2 YYEKEE (reference sequence). Trimming shortened V by 2 bases and J by 6 bases, and 15 bases separated the two germline ends. CDR3 sequence: CASSFQGRSAQPQHF. CDR3 bases: TGTGCCAGCAGCTTCCAGGGACGGTCCGCTCAGCCCCAGCATTTT. The entire variable domain, with the rest obtained from reference TRBV5-5 and TRBJ1-5, is as follows: DAGVTQSPTHLIKTRGQQVTLRCSPISGHKSVSWYQQVLGQGPQFIFQYYEKEERGRGNFPDRFSARQFPNYSSELNVNALLLGDSALYLCASSFQGRSAQPQHFGDGTRLSIL.

This chain uses TRBV19 with TRBJ1-5; D possibly corresponds to TRBD1 (5 bases). This CDR3 is built from 14 residues. The ends were cut back, 2 bases at V and 6 bases at J, with 11 bases in the middle. Germline CDR1 LNHDA, CDR2 SQIVND (reference sequence). For the CDR3, the DNA is TGTGCCAGTAGTATAAGAGGGGATCCTCAGCCCCAGCATTTT. It is translated as CASSIRGDPQPQHF.

The V and J genes are TRBV7-2 and TRBJ1-3; 8 positions match TRBD1. The CDR3 spans 16 residues. The germline gives CDR1 SGHTA, CDR2 FQGNSA. The J segment lost 2 bases and the V segment lost 5 bases, leaving 8 bases of the junction unmatched. Here the CDR3 DNA reads TGTGCCAGCAGCCCCCGACGGACAGGGACTGGAAACACCATATATTTT. Its protein is CASSPRRTGTGNTIYF.

V and J are TRBV6-1 and TRBJ2-7; 9 bases line up with TRBD2. V gave up 4 bases and J gave up 6 bases; unmatched junction bases: 13. Germline lookup yields CDR1 MNHNS and CDR2 SASEGT. CDR3 length: 16 residues. The CDR3 DNA is TGTGCCAGCAGTGGCCTAGCGGGATGGGGATCTTCCGAGCAGTACTTC. It specifies CASSGLAGWGSSEQYF.

The chain links TRBV28 to TRBJ2-2, with TRBD1 matching 7 bases. The CDR3 loop spans 16 amino acids. Trimming took 5 bases from V and 4 from J; bases not matched to a gene: 10. Germline V gene lookup returns CDR1 MDHEN and CDR2 SYDVKM. CDR3 sequence: CASSPAGTVLTGELFF. The CDR3 region has the DNA TGTGCCAGCAGTCCTGCCGGGACAGTTCTCACCGGGGAGCTGTTTTTT.

To note about this clone: Other nucleotide sequences from this sample produce the same CDR3. CDR3 DNA sequence: TGTGCCAGCAGTTACTCGACGGGGGAGCAGTTCTTC. It specifies CASSYSTGEQFF. The chain combines TRBV6-5 with TRBJ2-1; D perhaps matches TRBD2 (5 bases). The germline V and J ends were trimmed by 0 bases and 10 bases, with 7 bases remaining between them. Per germline, CDR1 MNHEY and CDR2 SVGAGI. The CDR3 has 12 residues.

The rearrangement uses TRBV6-5 and TRBJ2-5; the match to TRBD2 covers 7 bases. Germline CDR1 and CDR2: MNHEY and SVGAGI. The CDR3 spans 15 residues. V was pared by 7 bases and J by 11 bases, with 19 bases of the junction left unmatched. The CDR3 DNA is TGTGCCAGCAAACGGAACGGGGGGTGGATGGTCGCTCAGTACTTC. It codes for CASKRNGGWMVAQYF.

The V and J genes are TRBV7-3 and TRBJ2-1, with D unclear. The germline V gene has CDR1 SGHTA and CDR2 FQGTGA. This CDR3 region has 14 residues. Trimming stripped 3 bases from V and 3 bases from J, with 9 bases between. Here the CDR3 reads CASSLLGDYNEQFF. DNA of the CDR3: TGTGCCAGCAGCTTGCTTGGAGACTACAATGAGCAGTTCTTC.

The rearrangement uses TRBV19 and TRBJ1-6; D remains ambiguous. V dropped 10 bases and J dropped 7 bases, with 17 bases sitting between them. CDR3 length: 14 residues. Germline-derived CDR1 and CDR2 are LNHDA and SQIVND (reference sequence). CDR3 amino acids: CATRWEPSNSPLHF. DNA of the CDR3: TGTGCCACTAGGTGGGAACCCTCGAATTCACCCCTCCACTTT.

This chain links TRBV10-2 with TRBJ1-5; D gene unclear. The CDR3 runs to 13 residues. Trimming removed 5 bases from V and 7 bases from J, with 12 bases in between. Per the germline V gene, CDR1 is WSHSY and CDR2 is SAAADI. As DNA, the CDR3 is TGCGCCAGCAGTCCGGGCTTAGGCCAGCCCCAGCATTTT. Its protein product is CASSPGLGQPQHF.